Included here is one T cell receptor delta chain sequence, with context. TCRdb shows a much larger clone's protein in place of this DNA's translation, and the two differ at residue 16, likely through a read error; the protein shown is translated from the DNA. The sample originates from a study of gamma-delta chains in newborns, infants, children. Background on the study: Polyclonal expansion of innate γδ T cells after birth follows microbial exposure.

TCRdb processed the reads again with the CATT caller. Counted here are roughly 3,800 delta-chain clones, approximately 0.55% occurring once; the ten biggest clones make up roughly 15%. The CDR3 length is 17 residues. The germline gives CDR1 GEAIGNYY, CDR2 EKD. The TCR originated in a child who was a newborn, infant or young child, either healthy, febrile or measles-vaccinated (not recorded which). V usage is TRDV2 and J usage is TRDJ3; 11 bases are a match to TRDD3. The sample consisted of blood. In DNA, the CDR3 is TGTGCCTGTGACATACTGGGGGATATCTGGGACACCCGACAGATGATTTTC. Protein: CACDILGDIWDTRQMIF.